Sequencing of this TCR beta chain was carried out in a study of cytomegalovirus exposure and HLA in healthy donors. Whole-study context: Samples from HLA-typed donors yielded approximately 88 million unique TCRs in an early data release. Regarding the study as a whole: A prior analysis recorded that most TCR beta V segments were productive about 87% or about 30% of the time. The authors enumerated roughly 160 TCR beta chains as linked to cytomegalovirus. Further analysis was carried out later, and it showed several of the most significant clusters appearing linked to common viral pathogens.

The PCR ran on 60 Vbeta and 13 Jbeta primers. The repertoire was sequenced with immunoSEQ multiplex PCR; TCRdb's copy has only in-frame clones and lacks some. The table records about 83,000 clones, about 81% of them present only once. This clone was picked up a small number of times. Its cognate antigen is unknown. V trimming: 7 bases; J trimming: 6 bases; junction bases outside the gene matches: 6. Germline V gene data show CDR1 as MNHNY and CDR2 as SVGAGI (reference sequence). This CDR3 comprises 13 residues. This clonotype was obtained from a man between 60 and 75 years old in good health and CMV-seronegative. Sample: PBMCs. The chain recombines TRBV6-6 with TRBJ1-1; 9 positions agree with TRBD1. The CDR3 loop reads CASTRDRVAEAFF. DNA for the CDR3: TGTGCCAGCACCCGGGACAGGGTTGCTGAAGCTTTCTTT.